The 8 T cell receptor beta chains below come from one sample, sequenced in a study of spatial heterogeneity in lung cancer. TCRdb redid the calling of the 5' RACE reads with MiXCR, one entry per CDR3 protein. This table has over 15,000 distinct CDR3 sequences, about 7% appearing once. Time point of the sample: sample taken at primary tumor resection. Findings of the study overall: Higher tumor mutation counts went along with higher counts of expanded intratumoral alpha and beta TCRs.

Which antigens these TCRs recognize remains unknown. This specimen was lung tumor tissue, taken at surgery. Receptors were obtained from a female donor with early-stage non-small cell lung cancer.

This clonotype has ten or more counts. The chain couples TRBV15 to TRBJ1-5; no reliable D call. The CDR3 is 15 residues long. Germline loops: CDR1 LNHNV, CDR2 YYDKDF (reference sequence). V dropped 0 bases and J dropped 4 bases, with 10 bases sitting between them. As DNA, the CDR3 is TGTGCCACCAGCAGAGATTCTCTGGGGAATCAGCCCCAGCATTTT. Residues: CATSRDSLGNQPQHF.

This chain joins TRBV20-1 and TRBJ2-3, with 11 bases lining up with TRBD2. V lost 5 bases to trimming and J lost 6 bases; unmatched junction nucleotides: 10. The CDR3 is 15 amino acids. Germline V CDR1 and CDR2: DFQATT, SNEGSKA (reference sequence). CDR3 nucleotide sequence: TGCAGTGCTTTTATAGCGGGGGGGCCCGCCGATACGCAGTATTTT. It translates to CSAFIAGGPADTQYF.

J is TRBJ1-1 and V is TRBV7-2; 8 bases match TRBD1. This CDR3 contains 13 residues. Germline CDR1 reads SGHTA; CDR2 reads FQGNSA. The V and J ends lost 0 bases and 14 bases, in that order; junction bases with no gene match: 8. CDR3 in amino acids: CASSLARQGRGFF. The DNA of the CDR3 is TGTGCCAGCAGCTTAGCAAGACAGGGGCGGGGATTCTTT.

This chain uses TRBV12-3 or TRBV12-4 with TRBJ1-5; 10 bases fit TRBD1. The CDR3 covers 18 residues. With V trimmed by 1 base and J by 5 bases, 11 bases remained unmatched. The CDR3 region is CASSLGGQGTFRYQPQHF. The CDR3 DNA is TGTGCCAGCAGTTTAGGGGGACAGGGGACGTTTAGGTATCAGCCCCAGCATTTT.

By share, this clonotype ranks as medium-sized. This chain uses TRBV28 with TRBJ1-5; 12 bases align to TRBD1. The germline gives CDR1 MDHEN, CDR2 SYDVKM. V gave up 6 bases and J gave up 4 bases; unmatched junction bases: 7. This CDR3 has 16 amino acids. The CDR3 DNA sequence: TGTGCCAGCAGGTCCGGGACAGGGGGCGCGAATCAGCCCCAGCATTTT. Amino acids: CASRSGTGGANQPQHF. The full variable domain, its missing parts supplied by reference TRBV28 and TRBJ1-5, is DVKVTQSSRYLVKRTGEKVFLECVQDMDHENMFWYRQDPGLGLRLIYFSYDVKMKEKGDIPEGYSVSREKKERFSLILESASTNQTSMYLCASRSGTGGANQPQHFGDGTRLSIL.

This chain uses TRBV14 with TRBJ2-5; 9 bases line up with TRBD2. CDR3 length: 15 amino acids. V lost 4 bases and J lost 3; bases outside the gene matches: 6. CDR1 is SGHDN, CDR2 FVKESK, per germline. The CDR3 loop is CASSPTSGYEETQYF. CDR3 DNA sequence: TGTGCCAGCAGCCCTACTAGCGGGTATGAAGAGACCCAGTACTTC. Full variable domain (rest looked up from reference TRBV14 and TRBJ2-5): EAGVTQFPSHSVIEKGQTVTLRCDPISGHDNLYWYRRVMGKEIKFLLHFVKESKQDESGMPNNRFLAERTGGTYSTLKVQPAELEDSGVYFCASSPTSGYEETQYFGPGTRLLVL.

This clonotype has ten or more counts. The chain is built from TRBV20-1 and TRBJ1-1; D remains ambiguous. The germline V gene has CDR1 DFQATT and CDR2 SNEGSKA (reference sequence). The length of the CDR3 is 12 residues. The V end was cut by 3 bases, the J end by 6 bases, with 11 bases between. This CDR3 is CSASWEEAEAFF. For the CDR3, the DNA is TGCAGTGCTAGTTGGGAGGAAGCTGAAGCTTTCTTT.

This clonotype was seen a handful of times. V usage is TRBV20-1 and J usage is TRBJ1-6, with D possibly being TRBD1 (6 bases). Germline lookup yields CDR1 DFQATT and CDR2 SNEGSKA (reference sequence). The CDR3 consists of 16 residues. V was cut by 0 bases and J by 7 bases, with 16 bases left in between. The CDR3: CSARDSPTGLNSPLHF. The CDR3 nucleotides read TGCAGTGCTAGAGATTCACCCACAGGGCTGAATTCACCCCTCCACTTT.